A single sample gave rise to the 25 T cell receptor beta chains below, sequenced in a study of PD-1 blockade in classical Hodgkin lymphoma. Time point denoted: cycle 4 day 1 (C4D1), after more than five weeks of nivolumab. Each patient's relapse followed autologous stem cell transplantation, and brentuximab vedotin exposure varied. Researchers report purifying CD4+ T cells from thawed PBMCs by magnetic negative selection. The data were produced by immunoSEQ multiplex PCR, yet TCRdb's version contains in-frame clones alone and is incomplete. This sample has 15,000 to 20,000 clones, with approximately 87% found just once. This specimen consisted of CD4+ T cells from blood, obtained before the fourth cycle of nivolumab. The receptor source for this set is a human donor with classical Hodgkin lymphoma.

CDR3 nucleotides: TGCAGCGTTGGGCAGGCCCAAGAGACCCAGTACTTC. As protein: CSVGQAQETQYF. This chain links TRBV29-1 with TRBJ2-5; D is unclear. This CDR3 is built from 12 residues. CDR1 and CDR2 (germline): SQVTM, ANQGSEA. The ends were cut back, 4 bases at V and 1 base at J, with 7 bases in the middle.

CDR3 residues: CASSLLRLTGSPDTQYF. The CDR3 coding sequence is TGTGCCAGCAGTTTACTCCGCCTTACAGGGAGCCCAGATACGCAGTATTTT. The genes are TRBV27 and TRBJ2-3; maybe TRBD1 (6 bases). In germline, CDR1 is MNHEY, CDR2 SMNVEV (reference sequence). The CDR3 covers 17 residues. Trimming took off 2 bases at V and 4 bases at J, with 19 bases between the two ends.

The chain links TRBV27 to TRBJ2-7; D ambiguous. Per the germline V gene, CDR1 is MNHEY and CDR2 is SMNVEV (reference sequence). The CDR3 is 17 residues long. The V end was cut by 2 bases, the J end by 2 bases, with 19 bases between. The chain's CDR3 is CASSLRVGGSSPYEQYF. The DNA of the CDR3 is TGTGCCAGCAGTTTAAGAGTGGGCGGATCTTCACCCTACGAGCAGTACTTC.

The rearrangement joins TRBV6-5 to TRBJ2-1; 8 nucleotides align to TRBD2. This CDR3 has 15 residues. Germline assignment: CDR1 MNHEY and CDR2 SVGAGI. The V gene end was trimmed by 0 bases and the J gene end by 10 bases; junction bases not matched to a gene: 8. In DNA form, the CDR3 reads TGTGCCAGCAGTTACTCAGGGACTAGGCTCAACGAGCAGTTCTTC. It yields the protein CASSYSGTRLNEQFF.

This chain joins TRBV4-2 and TRBJ2-1; D gene uncertain. The V and J ends lost 0 bases and 6 bases respectively, with 9 bases between them. The V gene's germline CDR1 is LGHNA and CDR2 YNFKEQ. The CDR3 runs to 14 residues. The CDR3 DNA sequence: TGTGCCAGCAGCCAAGAGATCGCAGCCAATGAGCAGTTCTTC. It codes for CASSQEIAANEQFF.

The chain links TRBV6-6 to TRBJ2-2; no firm D call. CDR1 and CDR2 (germline): MNHNY, SVGAGI (reference sequence). Trimming stripped 4 bases from V and 0 bases from J, with 6 bases between. CDR3 length: 14 amino acids. In DNA form, the CDR3 reads TGTGCCAGCAGTTCACGACCGAACACCGGGGAGCTGTTTTTT. It is translated as CASSSRPNTGELFF.

The chain links TRBV9 to TRBJ1-3; D is undetermined. The germline V gene has CDR1 SGDLS and CDR2 YYNGEE. This CDR3 region has 15 residues. The V and J ends lost 4 bases and 0 bases respectively, with 11 bases between them. The CDR3: CASSTRTGSGNTIYF. CDR3 bases: TGTGCCAGCAGCACCCGGACGGGCTCTGGAAACACCATATATTTT.

The chain links TRBV6-6 to TRBJ1-4, with D maybe TRBD1 (5 bases). This CDR3 comprises 15 residues. Germline V lookup: CDR1 MNHNY, CDR2 SVGAGI (reference sequence). V lost 2 bases to trimming and J lost 8 bases, with 15 bases between them. The CDR3 nucleotides are TGTGCCAGCAGTTACCAGCAGGGTTGGAAGGAAAAACTGTTTTTT. As protein: CASSYQQGWKEKLFF.

The chain carries TRBV19 and TRBJ2-5; unclear D gene. Per the germline V gene, CDR1 is LNHDA and CDR2 is SQIVND (reference sequence). The CDR3 loop spans 13 amino acids. Trimming stripped 6 bases from V and 0 bases from J, with 8 bases between. The DNA for the CDR3 is TGTGCCAGTAGGATGCGGAACCAAGAGACCCAGTACTTC. Translation gives CASRMRNQETQYF.

This chain connects TRBV5-1 to TRBJ2-5, with D hard to call. The V and J ends lost 1 base and 3 bases respectively, with 4 bases between them. This CDR3 comprises 12 residues. Per germline, CDR1 SGHRS and CDR2 YFSETQ. The CDR3 DNA reads TGCGCCAGCAGCTTGTCGGAAGAGACCCAGTACTTC. Encoded protein: CASSLSEETQYF.

The chain recombines TRBV28 with TRBJ2-2, with no clear D. Germline CDR1 and CDR2: MDHEN and SYDVKM. The CDR3 spans 14 residues. V lost 3 bases and J 3 bases, leaving 8 bases between the germline ends. In DNA, the CDR3 is TGTGCCAGCAGTTTGACACCGGACACCGGGGAGCTGTTTTTT. This codes for CASSLTPDTGELFF.

The rearrangement joins TRBV28 to TRBJ2-4, with 7 bases matching TRBD1. Unmatched junction bases numbered 7, after V lost 6 bases and J lost 8 bases. Germline-derived CDR1 and CDR2 are MDHEN and SYDVKM. The CDR3 runs to 13 residues. In DNA, the CDR3 is TGTGCCAGCAGCCTGACAGGGATCCACATTCAGTACTTC. Protein product: CASSLTGIHIQYF.

The rearrangement joins TRBV29-1 to TRBJ1-4; possibly TRBD1 for D (5 bases). CDR1 and CDR2 (germline): SQVTM, ANQGSEA. V lost 7 bases to trimming and J lost 8 bases, with 17 bases between them. CDR3 length: 13 amino acids. The CDR3 loop reads CSAWGVVPEKLFF. In DNA form, the CDR3 reads TGCAGCGCCTGGGGGGTGGTTCCAGAAAAACTGTTTTTT.

The rearrangement uses TRBV5-1 and TRBJ2-1; the match to TRBD2 covers 7 bases. Trimming removed 1 base from V and 5 bases from J; junction bases left unmatched: 6. Germline V gene data show CDR1 as SGHRS and CDR2 as YFSETQ. The CDR3 runs to 15 residues. CDR3 DNA sequence: TGCGCCAGCAGCTTGCCGCTAGCGGCTCACAATGAGCAGTTCTTC. It translates to CASSLPLAAHNEQFF. The full variable domain, in which reference TRBV5-1 and TRBJ2-1 provide the parts outside the CDR3, is KAGVTQTPRYLIKTRGQQVTLSCSPISGHRSVSWYQQTPGQGLQFLFEYFSETQRNKGNFPGRFSGRQFSNSRSEMNVSTLELGDSALYLCASSLPLAAHNEQFFGPGTRLTVL.

The chain combines TRBV28 with TRBJ2-1, with TRBD2 as a possible D gene (5 bases). The CDR3 is made up of 16 amino acids. Trimming shortened V by 4 bases and J by 0 bases, and 13 bases separated the two germline ends. CDR1 is MDHEN and CDR2 is SYDVKM in the germline V gene. DNA of the CDR3: TGTGCCAGCAGTTCCACTAGAATGAGCTCCTACAATGAGCAGTTCTTC. Translating it yields CASSSTRMSSYNEQFF.

V and J are TRBV7-9 and TRBJ2-1; no firm D call. The CDR3 runs to 16 residues. V was trimmed by 2 bases and J by 8 bases, leaving 19 bases between them. Looked up from germline, CDR1 is SEHNR and CDR2 is FQNEAQ (reference sequence). This CDR3 reads CASSLLGVTPADEQFF. CDR3 nucleotides: TGTGCCAGCAGCTTATTGGGCGTCACCCCTGCGGATGAGCAGTTCTTC.

The CDR3 sequence: CASRGGAYEQYF. The CDR3 DNA sequence: TGTGCCAGCAGGGGTGGGGCCTACGAGCAGTACTTC. This rearrangement joins TRBV28 to TRBJ2-7; D remains ambiguous. Germline CDR1 and CDR2: MDHEN and SYDVKM. Trimming pared 6 bases from V and 2 bases from J, leaving 8 bases between. The CDR3 loop spans 12 amino acids.

The chain is built from TRBV19 and TRBJ2-7, with 10 bases identical to TRBD2. V lost 3 bases and J lost 3; bases outside the gene matches: 2. The CDR3 totals 14 residues. Germline assignment: CDR1 LNHDA and CDR2 SQIVND (reference sequence). The CDR3 sequence is CASSIRTSGYEQYF. CDR3 nucleotides: TGTGCCAGTAGTATTAGGACTAGCGGCTACGAGCAGTACTTC.

The rearrangement joins TRBV23-1 to TRBJ2-5; 7 nucleotides align to TRBD2. TRBV23-1 is an ORF; its function is uncertain. V shed 1 base and J 5 bases; nucleotides not matched to a gene: 1. This CDR3 contains 13 residues. The CDR3 nucleotides read TGCGCCAGCAGTCAATGGGGGGGGGAGACCCAGTACTTC. Translation gives CASSQWGGETQYF.

This clone was seen once. The chain is built from TRBV5-1 and TRBJ2-5, with 8 positions matching TRBD1. The CDR3 extends over 15 amino acids. V shed 5 bases, J shed 3 bases, and the junction held 9 bases outside the gene matches. The germline V gene encodes CDR1 SGHRS and CDR2 YFSETQ. CDR3 nucleotide sequence: TGCGCCAGCAGACCCCGGGACAGGTCTGAAGAGACCCAGTACTTC. This encodes CASRPRDRSEETQYF.

The V call is TRBV19, the J call TRBJ1-2; 7 bases are shared with TRBD1. The CDR3 consists of 15 residues. Trimming at V came to 4 bases and at J to 3 bases, leaving 8 bases not matched to a gene. Germline CDR1 is LNHDA and CDR2 is SQIVND (reference sequence). The CDR3, as DNA: TGTGCCAGTAGTAGACAGGGTACAAGAGACTATGGCTACACCTTC. Protein product: CASSRQGTRDYGYTF.

By share, this clone counts as medium-sized. V and J are TRBV7-2 and TRBJ1-5; D remains unclear. V lost 1 base, J lost 0 bases, and 10 bases lay in between. The CDR3 covers 16 residues. Germline values: CDR1 SGHTA, CDR2 FQGNSA. In DNA, the CDR3 is TGTGCCAGCAGCTTAGGAAGCTTACTTAGCAATCAGCCCCAGCATTTT. Translating gives CASSLGSLLSNQPQHF.

The CDR3 region is CASSLTASGANVLTF. The CDR3 DNA follows: TGTGCCAGCAGCTTAACAGCCTCTGGGGCCAACGTCCTGACTTTC. The V gene is TRBV11-2, the J gene TRBJ2-6, with D uncertain. CDR3 length equals 15 residues. Germline loops: CDR1 SGHAT, CDR2 FQNNGV. The V gene lost 2 bases and the J gene lost 0 bases, with 5 bases spanning the gap.

The V gene is TRBV9, the J gene TRBJ1-1; no reliable D call. V was pared by 4 bases and J by 4 bases, with 14 bases between. CDR1 SGDLS and CDR2 YYNGEE come from the germline V gene. There are 14 residues in the CDR3. Here the CDR3 DNA reads TGTGCCAGCAGCCCTAGTGGGGTCCCCACTGAAGCTTTCTTT. It encodes CASSPSGVPTEAFF. Combining the CDR3 with reference TRBV9 and TRBJ1-1 gives the whole variable domain DSGVTQTPKHLITATGQRVTLRCSPRSGDLSVYWYQQSLDQGLQFLIQYYNGEERAKGNILERFSAQQFPDLHSELNLSSLELGDSALYFCASSPSGVPTEAFFGQGTRLTVV.

The chain employs TRBV6-1 and TRBJ2-1; D is unclear. The V end was cut by 5 bases, the J end by 3 bases, with 11 bases between. CDR3 size: 14 residues. The germline gives CDR1 MNHNS, CDR2 SASEGT. The CDR3 sequence is CASSTALHYNEQFF. The CDR3 nucleotides are TGTGCCAGCAGTACTGCCCTACACTACAATGAGCAGTTCTTC.